The 8 T cell receptor beta chains presented below share a single source sample, sequenced in a study of shared clonotypes between healthy human individuals. Only in-frame clones appear in the TCRdb table, and some are missing; sequencing was by immunoSEQ multiplex PCR. Of 700,000 or so clones detected, about two thirds appear once; the ten largest clones hold 1.8%. What was sequenced was memory CD4+ T cells sorted from blood. Subset given: CD45RA-negative fraction. Source of these receptors: a woman aged 30 to 39 in good health.

V and J are TRBV28 and TRBJ2-5; D unresolved. Germline-derived CDR1 and CDR2 are MDHEN and SYDVKM. The germline V and J ends were trimmed by 3 bases and 6 bases, with 14 bases remaining between them. This CDR3 region has 14 residues. CDR3 region: CASSLIQPSQTQYF. Here the CDR3 DNA reads TGTGCCAGCAGTTTGATACAGCCGAGTCAGACCCAGTACTTC.

The sample holds a few counts of this clone. This sample includes further DNA sequences coding for the same CDR3. The chain links TRBV20-1 to TRBJ2-1; no clear D gene. The CDR3 runs 11 residues. Germline V lookup: CDR1 DFQATT, CDR2 SNEGSKA (reference sequence). Trimming cost V 7 bases and J 1 base, with 5 bases left between them. CDR3 nucleotides: TGCAGTGTAGCTTCCTACAATGAGCAGTTCTTC. It encodes CSVASYNEQFF.

This sequence joins TRBV18 and TRBJ2-1; the match to TRBD2 covers 7 bases. The junction had 8 bases not matched to a gene; V was cut back by 2 bases and J by 7 bases. The germline V gene encodes CDR1 KGHSH and CDR2 LQKENI. The CDR3 consists of 15 residues. The CDR3 region has the DNA TGTGCCAGCTCACCAGGGCGGGAGAGTCGGAATGAGCAGTTCTTC. Amino acid sequence: CASSPGRESRNEQFF.

V and J are TRBV27 and TRBJ2-2; 7 bases align to TRBD1. The CDR3 runs 17 residues. The ends lost 4 bases at V and 5 bases at J; junction bases unmatched: 13. Germline V lookup: CDR1 MNHEY, CDR2 SMNVEV (reference sequence). CDR3 bases: TGTGCCAGCAGTTCGGGACAGACGGGAATTTGGACCGGGGAGCTGTTTTTT. Translated: CASSSGQTGIWTGELFF.

The chain is built from TRBV19 and TRBJ2-1, with unresolved D. V shed 3 bases and J shed 7 bases, with 16 bases lying between them. Germline CDR1 and CDR2: LNHDA and SQIVND (reference sequence). This CDR3 spans 15 amino acids. CDR3 loop: CASSMQVRLWNEQFF. The CDR3 region has the DNA TGTGCCAGTAGTATGCAGGTAAGATTGTGGAATGAGCAGTTCTTC.

Ten or more counts support this clone. The chain employs TRBV7-9 and TRBJ1-3; D is unresolved. The CDR3 covers 12 residues. Trimming took 1 base from V and 13 from J, leaving 11 bases between them. Per germline, CDR1 SEHNR and CDR2 FQNEAQ (reference sequence). The CDR3: CASSLDFGKIYF. DNA of the CDR3: TGTGCCAGCAGCTTAGATTTCGGAAAAATATATTTT.

The genes are TRBV4-1 and TRBJ1-5; 7 bases are shared with TRBD1. Per the germline V gene, CDR1 is MGHRA and CDR2 is YSYEKL. This CDR3 contains 17 residues. The trim removed 1 base at V and 2 bases at J, leaving 8 bases unmatched. CDR3 amino acids: CASSQGGGTVRNQPQHF. CDR3 nucleotides: TGCGCCAGCAGCCAAGGCGGTGGGACAGTACGCAATCAGCCCCAGCATTTT.

The V call is TRBV11-2, the J call TRBJ2-5, with 7 positions matching TRBD2. Germline V gene lookup returns CDR1 SGHAT and CDR2 FQNNGV. The junction had 4 bases not matched to a gene; V was cut back by 4 bases and J by 5 bases. The CDR3 is made up of 13 amino acids. In DNA form, the CDR3 reads TGTGCCAGCAGCTCCCAGCGGGACGAGACCCAGTACTTC. This codes for CASSSQRDETQYF. The full variable domain, with the rest looked up from reference TRBV11-2 and TRBJ2-5, is EAGVAQSPRYKIIEKRQSVAFWCNPISGHATLYWYQQILGQGPKLLIQFQNNGVVDDSQLPKDRFSAERLKGVDSTLKIQPAKLEDSAVYLCASSSQRDETQYFGPGTRLLVL.